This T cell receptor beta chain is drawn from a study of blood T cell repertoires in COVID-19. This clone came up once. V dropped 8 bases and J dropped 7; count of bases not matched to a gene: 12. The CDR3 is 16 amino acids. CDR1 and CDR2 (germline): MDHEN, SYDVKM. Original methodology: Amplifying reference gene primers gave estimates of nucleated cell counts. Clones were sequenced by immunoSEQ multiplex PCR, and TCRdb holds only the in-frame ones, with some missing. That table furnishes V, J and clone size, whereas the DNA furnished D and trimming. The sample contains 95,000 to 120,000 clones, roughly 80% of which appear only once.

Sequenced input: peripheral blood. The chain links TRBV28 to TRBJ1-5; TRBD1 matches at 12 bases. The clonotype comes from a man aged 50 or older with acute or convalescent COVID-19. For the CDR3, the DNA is TGTGCCAGCCGATCCTCCGGGACAGGGGGCGGACAGCCCCAGCATTTT. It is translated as CASRSSGTGGGQPQHF.